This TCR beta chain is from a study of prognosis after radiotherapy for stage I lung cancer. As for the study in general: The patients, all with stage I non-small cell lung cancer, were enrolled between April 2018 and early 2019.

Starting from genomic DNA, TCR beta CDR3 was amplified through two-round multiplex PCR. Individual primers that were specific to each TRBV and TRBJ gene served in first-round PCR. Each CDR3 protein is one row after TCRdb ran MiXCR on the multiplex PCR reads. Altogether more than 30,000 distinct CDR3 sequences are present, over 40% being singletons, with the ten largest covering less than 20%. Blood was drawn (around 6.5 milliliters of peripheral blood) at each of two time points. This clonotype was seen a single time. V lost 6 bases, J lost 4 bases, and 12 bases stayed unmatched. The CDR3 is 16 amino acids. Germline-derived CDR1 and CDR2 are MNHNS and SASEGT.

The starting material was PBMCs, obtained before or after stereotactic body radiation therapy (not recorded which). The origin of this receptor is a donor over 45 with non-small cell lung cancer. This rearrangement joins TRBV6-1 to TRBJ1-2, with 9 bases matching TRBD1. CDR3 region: CASSSATGGAPYGYTF. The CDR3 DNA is TGTGCCAGCAGCTCCGCTACAGGGGGCGCACCCTATGGCTACACCTTC.